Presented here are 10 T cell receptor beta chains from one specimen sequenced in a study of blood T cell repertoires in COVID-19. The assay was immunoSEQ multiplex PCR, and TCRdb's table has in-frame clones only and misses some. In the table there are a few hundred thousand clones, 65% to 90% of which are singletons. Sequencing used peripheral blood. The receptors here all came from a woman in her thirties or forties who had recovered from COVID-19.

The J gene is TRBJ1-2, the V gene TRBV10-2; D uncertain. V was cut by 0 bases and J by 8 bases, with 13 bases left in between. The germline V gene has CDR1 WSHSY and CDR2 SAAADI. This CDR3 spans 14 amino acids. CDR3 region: CASSESVGENGYTF. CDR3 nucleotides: TGCGCCAGCAGTGAGTCGGTGGGCGAAAACGGCTACACCTTC.

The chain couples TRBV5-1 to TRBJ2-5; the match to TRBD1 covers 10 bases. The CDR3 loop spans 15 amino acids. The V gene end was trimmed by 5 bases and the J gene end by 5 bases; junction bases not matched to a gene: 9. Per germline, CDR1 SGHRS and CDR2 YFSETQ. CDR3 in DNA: TGCGCCAGCAGGGAGACAGGGGGCGCGAGGGAGACCCAGTACTTC. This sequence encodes CASRETGGARETQYF.

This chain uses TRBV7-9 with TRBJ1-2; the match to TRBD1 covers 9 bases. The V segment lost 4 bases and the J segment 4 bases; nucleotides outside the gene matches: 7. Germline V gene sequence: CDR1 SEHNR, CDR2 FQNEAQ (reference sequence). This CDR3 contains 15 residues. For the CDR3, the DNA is TGTGCCAGCAGCTCAAAACAGGGGGCTCCCTATGGCTACACCTTC. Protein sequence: CASSSKQGAPYGYTF.

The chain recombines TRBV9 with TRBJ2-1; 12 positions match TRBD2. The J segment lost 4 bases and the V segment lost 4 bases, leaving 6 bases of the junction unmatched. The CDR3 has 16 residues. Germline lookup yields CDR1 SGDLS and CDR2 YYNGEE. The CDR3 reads CASSPSGGAGYNEQFF. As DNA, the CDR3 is TGTGCCAGCAGCCCTAGCGGGGGGGCCGGGTACAATGAGCAGTTCTTC. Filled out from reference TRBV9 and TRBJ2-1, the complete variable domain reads DSGVTQTPKHLITATGQRVTLRCSPRSGDLSVYWYQQSLDQGLQFLIQYYNGEERAKGNILERFSAQQFPDLHSELNLSSLELGDSALYFCASSPSGGAGYNEQFFGPGTRLTVL.

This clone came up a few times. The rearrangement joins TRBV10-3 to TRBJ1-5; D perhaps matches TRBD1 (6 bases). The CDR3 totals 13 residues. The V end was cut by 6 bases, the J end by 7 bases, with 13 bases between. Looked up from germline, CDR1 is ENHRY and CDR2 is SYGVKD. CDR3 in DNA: TGTGCCATCAGCGAGGGGGGAGGGCAGCCCCAGCATTTT. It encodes CAISEGGGQPQHF.

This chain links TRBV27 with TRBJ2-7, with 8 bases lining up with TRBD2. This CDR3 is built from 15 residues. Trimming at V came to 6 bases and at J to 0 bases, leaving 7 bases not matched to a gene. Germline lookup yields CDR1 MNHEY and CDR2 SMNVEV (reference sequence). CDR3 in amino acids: CASSPGGVGSYEQYF. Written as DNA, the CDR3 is TGTGCCAGCAGCCCGGGGGGGGTGGGCTCCTACGAGCAGTACTTC.

The CDR3 protein is CATSRGTGALGETQYF. CDR3 nucleotides: TGTGCCACCAGCAGAGGGACAGGGGCCTTAGGAGAGACCCAGTACTTC. The V and J genes are TRBV15 and TRBJ2-5; 9 nucleotides agree with TRBD1. Trimming at V came to 1 base and at J to 4 bases, leaving 7 bases not matched to a gene. CDR1 and CDR2 (germline): LNHNV, YYDKDF (reference sequence). The CDR3 has 16 residues.

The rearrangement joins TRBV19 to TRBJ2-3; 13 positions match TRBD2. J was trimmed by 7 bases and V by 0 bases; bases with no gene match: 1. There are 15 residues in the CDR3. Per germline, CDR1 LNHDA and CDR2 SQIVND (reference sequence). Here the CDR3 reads CASSIELAGGNTQYF. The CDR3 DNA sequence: TGTGCCAGTAGTATAGAACTAGCGGGGGGGAATACGCAGTATTTT.

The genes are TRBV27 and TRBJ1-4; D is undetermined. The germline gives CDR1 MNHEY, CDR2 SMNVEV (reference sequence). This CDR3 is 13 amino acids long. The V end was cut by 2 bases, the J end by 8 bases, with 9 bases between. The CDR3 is CASSLMRREKLFF. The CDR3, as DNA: TGTGCCAGCAGTTTAATGAGGAGAGAAAAACTGTTTTTT.

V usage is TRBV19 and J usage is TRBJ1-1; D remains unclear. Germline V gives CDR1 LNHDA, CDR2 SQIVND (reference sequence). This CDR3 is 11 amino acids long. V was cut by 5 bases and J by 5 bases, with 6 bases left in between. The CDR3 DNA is TGTGCCAGTAGTGCGGGGACTGAAGCTTTCTTT. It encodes CASSAGTEAFF.